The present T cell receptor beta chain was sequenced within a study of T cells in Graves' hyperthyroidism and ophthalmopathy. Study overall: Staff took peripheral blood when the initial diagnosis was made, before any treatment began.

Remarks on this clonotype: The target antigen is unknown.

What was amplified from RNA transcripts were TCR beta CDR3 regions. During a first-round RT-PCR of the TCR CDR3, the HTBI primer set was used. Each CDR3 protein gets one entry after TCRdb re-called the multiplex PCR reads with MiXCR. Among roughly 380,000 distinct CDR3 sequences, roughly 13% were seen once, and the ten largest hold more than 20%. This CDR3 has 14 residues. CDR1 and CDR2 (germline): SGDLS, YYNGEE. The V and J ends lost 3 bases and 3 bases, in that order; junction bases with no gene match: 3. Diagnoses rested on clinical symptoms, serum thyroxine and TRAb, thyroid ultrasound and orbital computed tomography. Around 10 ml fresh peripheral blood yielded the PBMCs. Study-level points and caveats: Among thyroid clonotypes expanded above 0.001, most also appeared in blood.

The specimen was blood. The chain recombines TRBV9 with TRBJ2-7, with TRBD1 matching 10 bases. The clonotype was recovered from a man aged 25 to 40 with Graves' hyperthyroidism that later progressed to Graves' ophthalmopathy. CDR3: CASSARDRGYEQYF. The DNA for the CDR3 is TGTGCCAGCAGCGCGAGGGACAGGGGCTACGAGCAGTACTTC.